These 32 T cell receptor beta chains were all obtained from the same sample, sequenced in a study of blood T cell repertoires in COVID-19. Clones were read by immunoSEQ multiplex PCR, and TCRdb kept only the in-frame ones, dropping some. This table has about 210,000 clones, approximately 80% appearing once. The sequenced sample was peripheral blood. All receptors derive from a human donor in a cohort sampled during active COVID-19.

The sample holds a few counts of this clone. The chain is built from TRBV28 and TRBJ2-2; unclear D gene. Germline V gene sequence: CDR1 MDHEN, CDR2 SYDVKM. This CDR3 has 16 residues. Trimming pared 5 bases from V and 1 base from J, leaving 14 bases between. The CDR3 reads CASSLEPDVNTGELFF. CDR3 bases: TGTGCCAGCAGTCTGGAGCCTGACGTGAACACCGGGGAGCTGTTTTTT.

The chain combines TRBV5-1 with TRBJ2-2; TRBD2 aligns across 9 bases. The CDR3 has 15 amino acids. V gave up 6 bases and J gave up 2 bases; unmatched junction bases: 5. The V gene's germline CDR1 is SGHRS and CDR2 YFSETQ. The CDR3 sequence is CASKLAGQNTGELFF. The CDR3 DNA follows: TGCGCCAGCAAGCTAGCGGGACAAAACACCGGGGAGCTGTTTTTT.

This chain joins TRBV9 and TRBJ2-6, with D perhaps matching TRBD1 (7 bases). Trimming cost V 2 bases and J 5 bases, with 14 bases left between them. Germline values: CDR1 SGDLS, CDR2 YYNGEE. The CDR3 has 16 amino acids. The CDR3 loop reads CASSVGGQPWANVLTF. DNA of the CDR3: TGTGCCAGCAGCGTGGGGGGACAGCCCTGGGCCAACGTCCTGACTTTC.

This clone was found once. The rearrangement joins TRBV5-1 to TRBJ2-3; 7 positions match TRBD2. The CDR3 is made up of 15 amino acids. CDR1 and CDR2 (germline): SGHRS, YFSETQ. J was trimmed by 3 bases and V by 4 bases; bases with no gene match: 8. The CDR3 DNA reads TGCGCCAGCAGCCGGGAGGCCTCCAGGACAGATACGCAGTATTTT. Its protein product is CASSREASRTDTQYF.

This chain joins TRBV7-9 and TRBJ2-7; TRBD2 is a possible D gene (5 bases). V lost 5 bases and J 7 bases, leaving 9 bases between the germline ends. CDR1 and CDR2 (germline): SEHNR, FQNEAQ (reference sequence). The CDR3 sequence is 11 residues long. In DNA form, the CDR3 reads TGTGCCAGCAGCCTCACTAGGGAGCAGTACTTC. This gives the protein CASSLTREQYF.

This clone was found a few times. V gene TRBV4-1 combines with J gene TRBJ2-2, with TRBD2 as a possible D gene (6 bases). V was clipped by 0 bases and J by 0 bases, with 11 bases between them. The CDR3 has 17 residues. CDR1 and CDR2 (germline): MGHRA, YSYEKL. The CDR3 reads CASSQDGGTANTGELFF. The CDR3 nucleotides read TGCGCCAGCAGCCAAGATGGAGGGACGGCGAACACCGGGGAGCTGTTTTTT.

The table lists this clone with a count of one. The chain has TRBV30 and TRBJ1-1; the match to TRBD1 covers 9 bases. From germline, CDR1 is GTSNPN and CDR2 SVGIG (reference sequence). After removal of 6 bases from V and 2 bases from J, the junction contained 4 bases not matched to a gene. The CDR3 sequence is 13 residues long. This chain's CDR3 is CACRQGGNTEAFF. CDR3 in DNA: TGTGCCTGTCGACAGGGGGGTAACACTGAAGCTTTCTTT.

This chain links TRBV7-3 with TRBJ1-6; D not resolved. The V end was cut by 4 bases, the J end by 7 bases, with 11 bases between. Germline CDR1 and CDR2: SGHTA and FQGTGA. The CDR3 loop spans 14 amino acids. In DNA form, the CDR3 reads TGTGCCAGCAGCTCGAAAACTAGGAATTCACCCCTCCACTTT. It translates to CASSSKTRNSPLHF.

The V call is TRBV4-1, the J call TRBJ2-7, with 8 bases identical to TRBD1. The CDR3 covers 15 residues. Per germline, CDR1 MGHRA and CDR2 YSYEKL. The ends lost 1 base at V and 7 bases at J; junction bases unmatched: 9. CDR3 in amino acids: CASSQGAGGLGEQYF. The DNA for the CDR3 is TGCGCCAGCAGCCAAGGGGCAGGGGGCCTGGGAGAGCAGTACTTC.

V and J are TRBV7-9 and TRBJ1-1, with D unresolved. The CDR3 extends over 13 amino acids. Trimming removed 5 bases at V and 1 base at J, with 8 bases between. Germline CDR1 and CDR2: SEHNR and FQNEAQ (reference sequence). The CDR3: CASSRDENTEAFF. The CDR3, as DNA: TGTGCCAGCAGCCGGGATGAGAACACTGAAGCTTTCTTT.

This chain connects TRBV7-9 to TRBJ2-6; D may be TRBD2 (6 bases). The V end lost 4 bases, the J end lost 4 bases, and 14 bases lay between the germline ends. Germline values: CDR1 SEHNR, CDR2 FQNEAQ (reference sequence). The CDR3 consists of 16 residues. The CDR3 is CASSSLASRGANVLTF. CDR3 DNA sequence: TGTGCCAGCAGCTCACTAGCTTCGCGGGGGGCCAACGTCCTGACTTTC.

This clone was detected only a few times. The chain joins TRBV18 to TRBJ2-5; 11 nucleotides align to TRBD1. Germline CDR1 and CDR2: KGHSH and LQKENI. The CDR3 has 17 amino acids. J gave up 7 bases and V 3 bases, and 13 bases lay outside the gene matches. Here the CDR3 DNA reads TGTGCCAGCTCACCCCGGACAGGGGGCTCTCGAGGAGGGACCCAGTACTTC. This sequence encodes CASSPRTGGSRGGTQYF.

CDR3 sequence: CASSVGDRARNEKLFF. Here the CDR3 DNA reads TGTGCCAGCAGCGTAGGGGACAGGGCCCGTAATGAAAAACTGTTTTTT. The chain links TRBV9 to TRBJ1-4, with TRBD1 identical over 9 bases. Germline V gene sequence: CDR1 SGDLS, CDR2 YYNGEE. The J segment lost 4 bases and the V segment lost 0 bases, leaving 4 bases of the junction unmatched. The CDR3 consists of 16 residues. Based on the CDR3 plus reference TRBV9 and TRBJ1-4, the full variable domain is DSGVTQTPKHLITATGQRVTLRCSPRSGDLSVYWYQQSLDQGLQFLIQYYNGEERAKGNILERFSAQQFPDLHSELNLSSLELGDSALYFCASSVGDRARNEKLFFGSGTQLSVL.

The chain employs TRBV3-1 (or the pseudogene TRBV3-2) and TRBJ1-2; D gene uncertain. The CDR3 totals 14 residues. V lost 1 base to trimming and J lost 1 base, with 7 bases between them. In germline, CDR1 is LGHDT, CDR2 YNNKEL (reference sequence). The CDR3 here is CASSQGPNNYGYTF. In DNA, the CDR3 is TGTGCCAGCAGCCAAGGGCCCAATAACTATGGCTACACCTTC.

The genes are TRBV11-2 and TRBJ2-7, with a weak D call TRBD2 (5 bases). CDR3 length equals 13 residues. CDR1 is SGHAT, CDR2 FQNNGV, per germline. V was clipped by 5 bases and J by 6 bases, with 14 bases between them. CDR3: CASSRASRGEQYF. The CDR3 bases are TGTGCCAGCAGCCGAGCGAGTCGGGGCGAGCAGTACTTC.

V is TRBV9 and J is TRBJ1-1; D is ambiguous. The CDR3 has 14 residues. V gave up 3 bases and J gave up 0 bases, with 9 bases separating them. Per the germline V gene, CDR1 is SGDLS and CDR2 is YYNGEE. Written as DNA, the CDR3 is TGTGCCAGCAGCGACCCTCCGGTGAACACTGAAGCTTTCTTT. Translation: CASSDPPVNTEAFF.

This clone appeared many times. V usage is TRBV15 and J usage is TRBJ1-3, with D perhaps matching TRBD1 (6 bases). V lost 0 bases to trimming and J lost 4 bases, with 10 bases between them. The CDR3 covers 15 residues. In germline, CDR1 is LNHNV, CDR2 YYDKDF (reference sequence). In nucleotides, the CDR3 is TGTGCCACCAGCAGAGATCCAGGGGCGGGAAACACCATATATTTT. The encoded protein is CATSRDPGAGNTIYF.

The rearrangement links TRBV15 to TRBJ2-5, with TRBD2 matching over 7 bases. Trimming removed 0 bases from V and 7 bases from J; junction bases left unmatched: 8. Germline V gene sequence: CDR1 LNHNV, CDR2 YYDKDF (reference sequence). The CDR3 covers 15 residues. The CDR3 region is CATSRDVIGRGTQYF. The CDR3, as DNA: TGTGCCACCAGCAGAGATGTAATAGGGAGGGGGACCCAGTACTTC.

This chain's CDR3 is CASSTPDRNEQFF. CDR3 coding DNA: TGTGCCAGCAGCACCCCGGACAGGAATGAGCAGTTCTTC. The gene calls are TRBV7-8 and TRBJ2-1; 7 bases are a match to TRBD1. With 5 bases clipped from V and 7 bases from J, the junction kept 5 bases outside the gene matches. This CDR3 region has 13 residues. Germline-derived CDR1 and CDR2 are SGHVS and FQNEAQ.

The chain is built from TRBV18 and TRBJ2-7; 8 bases are a match to TRBD1. The germline gives CDR1 KGHSH, CDR2 LQKENI. V trimming: 3 bases; J trimming: 6 bases; junction bases outside the gene matches: 7. This CDR3 comprises 14 residues. CDR3 bases: TGTGCCAGCTCACCCCGCGGACAGGGTCCCGAGCAGTACTTC. This encodes CASSPRGQGPEQYF.

CDR3 sequence: CASSLVSGREDEQFF. The CDR3 nucleotides are TGCGCCAGCAGCTTGGTAAGCGGGAGGGAGGATGAGCAGTTCTTC. This rearrangement joins TRBV5-1 to TRBJ2-1; 10 nucleotides match TRBD2. V shed 0 bases, J shed 8 bases, and the junction held 5 bases outside the gene matches. The CDR3 is made up of 15 amino acids. The V gene's germline CDR1 is SGHRS and CDR2 YFSETQ.

The V gene is TRBV19, the J gene TRBJ2-7; TRBD2 aligns across 8 bases. Germline V gives CDR1 LNHDA, CDR2 SQIVND (reference sequence). The CDR3 runs 15 residues. With V trimmed by 4 bases and J by 5 bases, 10 bases remained unmatched. CDR3 amino acids: CASSTPRGVYNEQYF. The CDR3 DNA follows: TGTGCCAGTAGTACCCCGCGGGGGGTGTACAACGAGCAGTACTTC.

This chain uses TRBV4-2 with TRBJ2-2, with 8 nucleotides matching TRBD1. The CDR3 extends over 16 amino acids. J lost 3 bases, V lost 0 bases, and 3 bases had no gene match. CDR1 LGHNA and CDR2 YNFKEQ come from the germline V gene. Here the CDR3 reads CASSQDQGAYTGELFF. CDR3 sequence (DNA): TGTGCCAGCAGCCAAGACCAGGGGGCCTACACCGGGGAGCTGTTTTTT.

The rearrangement joins TRBV9 to TRBJ1-3; TRBD1 aligns across 7 bases. Germline CDR1 and CDR2: SGDLS and YYNGEE. The CDR3 covers 17 residues. With 0 bases clipped from V and 0 bases from J, the junction kept 6 bases outside the gene matches. The CDR3 nucleotides read TGTGCCAGCAGCGTAGGAGTTGGGACAGTCTCTGGAAACACCATATATTTT. Its protein is CASSVGVGTVSGNTIYF. The whole variable domain, remainder taken from reference TRBV9 and TRBJ1-3, is DSGVTQTPKHLITATGQRVTLRCSPRSGDLSVYWYQQSLDQGLQFLIQYYNGEERAKGNILERFSAQQFPDLHSELNLSSLELGDSALYFCASSVGVGTVSGNTIYFGEGSWLTVV.

The chain couples TRBV6-4 to TRBJ2-3; 10 positions match TRBD2. From germline, CDR1 is MRHNA and CDR2 SNTAGT. The CDR3 is 16 residues long. J gave up 6 bases and V 2 bases, and 8 bases lay outside the gene matches. CDR3 protein: CASSDSASGGDDTQYF. The CDR3 DNA is TGTGCCAGCAGTGACAGCGCTAGCGGGGGTGACGATACGCAGTATTTT.

The chain links TRBV4-1 to TRBJ1-3; 9 bases are shared with TRBD1. CDR1 MGHRA and CDR2 YSYEKL come from the germline V gene. With 2 bases clipped from V and 0 bases from J, the junction kept 11 bases outside the gene matches. This CDR3 has 19 amino acids. Here the CDR3 reads CASSQTEQGAFRSGNTIYF. The DNA for the CDR3 is TGCGCCAGCAGCCAAACGGAACAGGGGGCCTTCCGCTCTGGAAACACCATATATTTT.

The chain carries TRBV19 and TRBJ2-1; tentative D call: TRBD1 (5 bases). Germline V lookup: CDR1 LNHDA, CDR2 SQIVND (reference sequence). CDR3 length: 14 amino acids. V was cut by 6 bases and J by 1 base, with 10 bases left in between. The CDR3 coding sequence is TGTGCCAGTAGCGCGACAGAATCCTACAATGAGCAGTTCTTC. This encodes CASSATESYNEQFF. Filled out from reference TRBV19 and TRBJ2-1, the complete variable domain reads DGGITQSPKYLFRKEGQNVTLSCEQNLNHDAMYWYRQDPGQGLRLIYYSQIVNDFQKGDIAEGYSVSREKKESFPLTVTSAQKNPTAFYLCASSATESYNEQFFGPGTRLTVL.

V is TRBV19 and J is TRBJ2-3; possible D gene TRBD1, 6 bases. V was cut by 10 bases and J by 2 bases, with 13 bases left in between. The length of the CDR3 is 13 residues. Germline CDR1 and CDR2: LNHDA and SQIVND (reference sequence). The CDR3 sequence is CATRQVTTDTQYF. The CDR3 DNA follows: TGTGCCACACGACAGGTTACCACAGATACGCAGTATTTT.

The chain joins TRBV5-6 to TRBJ1-2; D remains ambiguous. Trimming left V 3 bases short and J 1 base short, with 7 bases between. The CDR3 contains 13 residues. Germline-derived CDR1 and CDR2 are SGHDT and YYEEEE. CDR3 nucleotide sequence: TGTGCCAGCAGCTCACAGAATAACTATGGCTACACCTTC. Translating gives CASSSQNNYGYTF.

In this sample, this clone turned up a few times. The chain has TRBV11-1 and TRBJ1-6; TRBD1 matches 9 bases. CDR3 size: 16 residues. V was clipped by 0 bases and J by 8 bases; unmatched bases: 5. CDR1 and CDR2 from the germline V gene are SGHAT and FQDESV (reference sequence). The CDR3, as DNA: TGTGCCAGCAGCTTAGCCGGGACAGGGTCAGATTCACCCCTCCACTTT. Translation gives CASSLAGTGSDSPLHF.

J is TRBJ1-6 and V is TRBV5-1; tentatively, D is TRBD1 (6 bases). CDR1 and CDR2 from the germline V gene are SGHRS and YFSETQ. V gave up 2 bases and J gave up 2 bases, with 8 bases separating them. The CDR3 has 15 amino acids. The CDR3 sequence is CASSLRGTYNSPLHF. In nucleotides, the CDR3 is TGCGCCAGCAGCTTAAGGGGGACCTATAATTCACCCCTCCACTTT.

Written as DNA, the CDR3 is TGTGCCAGCAGCTTACGAGGGACAGGCCCAATTTTCTACGAGCAGTACTTC. It codes for CASSLRGTGPIFYEQYF. The rearrangement uses TRBV7-2 and TRBJ2-7, with TRBD1 identical over 8 bases. Germline CDR1 and CDR2: SGHTA and FQGNSA. After removal of 2 bases from V and 3 bases from J, the junction contained 12 bases not matched to a gene. CDR3 length: 17 amino acids.